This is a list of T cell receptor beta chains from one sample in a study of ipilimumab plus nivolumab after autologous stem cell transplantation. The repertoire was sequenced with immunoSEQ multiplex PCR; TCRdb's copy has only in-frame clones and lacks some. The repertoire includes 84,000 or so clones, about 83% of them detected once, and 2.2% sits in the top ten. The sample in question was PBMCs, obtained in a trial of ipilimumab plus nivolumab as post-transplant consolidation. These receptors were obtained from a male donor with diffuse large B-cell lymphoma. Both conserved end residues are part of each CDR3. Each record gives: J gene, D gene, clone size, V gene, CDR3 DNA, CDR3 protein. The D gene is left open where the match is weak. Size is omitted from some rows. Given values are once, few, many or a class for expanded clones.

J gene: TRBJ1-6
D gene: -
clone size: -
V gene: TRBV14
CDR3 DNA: TGTGCCAGCAGCCAACCGGGTTATAATTCACCCCTCCACTTT
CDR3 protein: CASSQPGYNSPLHF

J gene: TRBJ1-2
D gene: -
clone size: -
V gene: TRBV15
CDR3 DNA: TGTGCCACCAGCAGAGATCTGGGTGGAGGGGGTGGCTACACCTTC
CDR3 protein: CATSRDLGGGGGYTF

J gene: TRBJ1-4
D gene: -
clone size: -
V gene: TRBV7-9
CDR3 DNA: TGTGCCAGCAGCTTAGAGGGGGGGGCGGCTGAAAAACTGTTTTTT
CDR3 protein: CASSLEGGAAEKLFF

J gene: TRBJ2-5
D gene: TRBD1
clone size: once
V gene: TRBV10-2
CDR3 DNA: TGCGCCAGCAGTGAGTCGCAAGGGGGCGGAGAGACCCAGTACTTC
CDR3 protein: CASSESQGGGETQYF

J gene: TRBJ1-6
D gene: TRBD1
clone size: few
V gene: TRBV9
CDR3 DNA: TGTGCCAGCAGCTCGGGACAGGGTAATTCACCCCTCCACTTT
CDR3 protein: CASSSGQGNSPLHF

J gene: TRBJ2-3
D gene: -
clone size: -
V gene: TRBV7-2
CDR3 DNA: TGTGCCAGCAGTCCGTTAGATACGCAGTATTTT
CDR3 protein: CASSPLDTQYF

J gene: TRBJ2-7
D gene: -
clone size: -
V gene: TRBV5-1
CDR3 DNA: TGCGCCAGCAGCTCAGAAGGCCTCTACGAGCAGTACTTC
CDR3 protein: CASSSEGLYEQYF

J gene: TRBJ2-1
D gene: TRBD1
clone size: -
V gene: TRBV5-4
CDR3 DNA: TGTGCCAGCAGCCCCGGCGGACAGGGAGGTGAGCAGTTCTTC
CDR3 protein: CASSPGGQGGEQFF

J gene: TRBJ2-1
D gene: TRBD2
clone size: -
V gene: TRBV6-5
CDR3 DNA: TGTGCCAGCAGACCAACTAGCGGGGGGAGGTATGAGCAGTTCTTC
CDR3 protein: CASRPTSGGRYEQFF

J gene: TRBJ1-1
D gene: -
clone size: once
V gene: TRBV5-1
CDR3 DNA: TGCGCCAGCAGCTTAATCCGGAACACTGAAGCTTTCTTT
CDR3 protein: CASSLIRNTEAFF

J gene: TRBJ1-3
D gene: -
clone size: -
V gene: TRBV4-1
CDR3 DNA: TGCGCCAGCAGCCAATCTAACAGGGTCAACACCATATATTTT
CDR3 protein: CASSQSNRVNTIYF

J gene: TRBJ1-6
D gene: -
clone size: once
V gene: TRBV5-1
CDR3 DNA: TGCGCCAGCAGCTTGGCCCGGGGGGGCAGGGCCGTGGCGCCCCTCCACTTT
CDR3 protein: CASSLARGGRAVAPLHF

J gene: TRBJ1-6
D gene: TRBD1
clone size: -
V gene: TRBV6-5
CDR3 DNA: TGTGCCAGCAGGGGGACAGGGGATAATTCACCCCTCCACTTT
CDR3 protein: CASRGTGDNSPLHF

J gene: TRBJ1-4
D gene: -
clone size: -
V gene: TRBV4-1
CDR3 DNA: TGCGCCAGCAGCCTTGGCACCCAGGACCCCCCGGGTAAACTGTTTTTT
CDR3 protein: CASSLGTQDPPGKLFF

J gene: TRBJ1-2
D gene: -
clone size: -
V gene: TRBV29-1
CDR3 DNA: TGCAGCGTTGAGGAGGGGTATGGCTACACCTTC
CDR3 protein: CSVEEGYGYTF

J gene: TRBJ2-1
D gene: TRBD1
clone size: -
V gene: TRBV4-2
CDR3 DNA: TGTGCCAGCAGCCTCCGGGACAGCACCTACAATGAGCAGTTCTTC
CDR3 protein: CASSLRDSTYNEQFF

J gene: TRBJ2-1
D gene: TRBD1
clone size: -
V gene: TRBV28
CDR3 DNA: TGTGCCAGCAGTCCGACAGGGGGCAATAGGGATGAGCAGTTCTTC
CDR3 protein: CASSPTGGNRDEQFF

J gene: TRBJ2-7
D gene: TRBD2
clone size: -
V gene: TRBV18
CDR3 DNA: TGTGCCAGCTCACAAACGTGGACTAGCGGGGGGGAAGACGAGCAGTACTTC
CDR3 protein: CASSQTWTSGGEDEQYF

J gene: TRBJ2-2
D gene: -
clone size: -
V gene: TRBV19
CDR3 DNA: TGTGCCAGTAGTATAGTACCTCCCACCGGGGAGCTGTTTTTT
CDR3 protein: CASSIVPPTGELFF

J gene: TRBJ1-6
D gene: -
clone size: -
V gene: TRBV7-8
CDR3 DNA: TGTGCCAGCAGCTTCCGCAGTTCACCCCTCCACTTT
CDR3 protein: CASSFRSSPLHF

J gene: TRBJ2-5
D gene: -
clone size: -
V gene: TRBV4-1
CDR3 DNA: TGCGCCAGCAGCCGGACACAGGGAGAGACCCAGTACTTC
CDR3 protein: CASSRTQGETQYF

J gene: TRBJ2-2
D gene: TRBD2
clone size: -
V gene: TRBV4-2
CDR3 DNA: TGTGCCAGCAGCCATACTAGCGGGTACACCGGGGAGCTGTTTTTT
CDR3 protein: CASSHTSGYTGELFF

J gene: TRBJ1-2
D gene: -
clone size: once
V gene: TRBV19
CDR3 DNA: TGTGCCAGTAGTTCCAGGGTTTCTACCTATGGCTACACCTTC
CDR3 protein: CASSSRVSTYGYTF

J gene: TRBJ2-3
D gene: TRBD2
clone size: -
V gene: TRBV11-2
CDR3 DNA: TGTGCCAGCAGCCACCCCCGGGGAGCGGGGTGGGATCGAGATACGCAGTATTTT
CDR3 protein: CASSHPRGAGWDRDTQYF

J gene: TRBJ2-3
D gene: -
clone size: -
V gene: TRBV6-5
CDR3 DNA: TGTGCCAGCAGTTACTCGACAGCTACCCGAGATACGCAGTATTTT
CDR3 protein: CASSYSTATRDTQYF

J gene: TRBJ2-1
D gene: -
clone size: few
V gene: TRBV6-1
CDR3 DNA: TGTGCCAGCAGTGTGAGAAGCGCCTCCTACAATGAGCAGTTCTTC
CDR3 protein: CASSVRSASYNEQFF

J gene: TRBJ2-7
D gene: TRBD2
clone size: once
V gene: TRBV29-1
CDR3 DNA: TGCAGCTCACTTGGGGGGAGCGGGGGGGCCCGCGAGCAGTACTTC
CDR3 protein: CSSLGGSGGAREQYF

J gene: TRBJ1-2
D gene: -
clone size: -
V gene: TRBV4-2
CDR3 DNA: TGTGCCAGCAGCCAGACCGCCGGCGACAATGGGTATAGCTACACCTTC
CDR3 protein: CASSQTAGDNGYSYTF

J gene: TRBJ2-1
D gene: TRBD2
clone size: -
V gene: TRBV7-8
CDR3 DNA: TGTGCCAGCAGACGACTAGCGGGGCCGATATACAATGAGCAGTTCTTC
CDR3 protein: CASRRLAGPIYNEQFF

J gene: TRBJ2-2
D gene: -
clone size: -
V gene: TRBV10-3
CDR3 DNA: TGTGCCATCAGTGAAGTAGGGGTAAACACCGGGGAGCTGTTTTTT
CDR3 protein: CAISEVGVNTGELFF

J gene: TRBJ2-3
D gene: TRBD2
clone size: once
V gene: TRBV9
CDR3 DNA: TGTGCCAGCAGCTCTAGAGGTCCCGGGACTAGCGGGGGGGATACGCAGTATTTT
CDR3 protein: CASSSRGPGTSGGDTQYF

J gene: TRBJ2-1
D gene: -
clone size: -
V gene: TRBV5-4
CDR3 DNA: TGTGCCAGCAGGGAGGACCTAACTAGCCTGTACAATGAGCAGTTCTTC
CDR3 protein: CASREDLTSLYNEQFF